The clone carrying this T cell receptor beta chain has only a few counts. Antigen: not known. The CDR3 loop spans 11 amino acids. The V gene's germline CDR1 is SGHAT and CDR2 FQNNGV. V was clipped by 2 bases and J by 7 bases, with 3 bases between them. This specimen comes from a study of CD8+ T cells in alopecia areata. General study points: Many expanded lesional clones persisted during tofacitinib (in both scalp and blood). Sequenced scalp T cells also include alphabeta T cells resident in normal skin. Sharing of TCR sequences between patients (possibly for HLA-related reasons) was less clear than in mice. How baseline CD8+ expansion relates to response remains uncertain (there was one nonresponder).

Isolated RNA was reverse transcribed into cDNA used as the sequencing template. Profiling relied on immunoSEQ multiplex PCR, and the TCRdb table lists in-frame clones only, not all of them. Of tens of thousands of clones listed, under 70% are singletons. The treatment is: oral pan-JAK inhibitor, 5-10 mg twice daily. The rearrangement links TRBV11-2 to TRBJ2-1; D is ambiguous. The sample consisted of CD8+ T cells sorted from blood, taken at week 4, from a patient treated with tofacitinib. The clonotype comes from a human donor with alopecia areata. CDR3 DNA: TGTGCCAGCAGCTTACAGAATGAGCAGTTCTTC. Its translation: CASSLQNEQFF.